The clone carrying this T cell receptor (beta chain) has a count of ten or more. Its matching antigen is unknown. The CDR3 consists of 14 residues. V was pared by 0 bases and J by 11 bases, with 16 bases between. Germline values: CDR1 MNHNY, CDR2 SVGAGI (reference sequence). TCRdb processed the 5' RACE reads anew with MiXCR; each CDR3 protein has one entry. There are approximately 150,000 distinct CDR3 sequences in the sample; around 5.8% occur only once, and about 1.9% lies in the top ten. The data derive from a study of T-cell memory formation after mild COVID-19. Study context: TCR clusters showed largely donor specificity. Findings and caveats of the study: The appearance of some responding clones in pre-infection memory suggested that cross-reactive memory joined.

V usage is TRBV6-6 and J usage is TRBJ1-2; possible D gene TRBD1, 5 bases. This receptor was identified in an adult woman who had mild COVID-19 (a few samples of this study predate the infection). Cell type and time point are not known. Sequencing was carried out using PBMCs or a T cell subset sorted from them (not recorded which). The CDR3 spells CASSYSKLGVPYTF. Written as DNA, the CDR3 is TGTGCCAGCAGTTACTCGAAGCTGGGGGTCCCTTACACCTTC.